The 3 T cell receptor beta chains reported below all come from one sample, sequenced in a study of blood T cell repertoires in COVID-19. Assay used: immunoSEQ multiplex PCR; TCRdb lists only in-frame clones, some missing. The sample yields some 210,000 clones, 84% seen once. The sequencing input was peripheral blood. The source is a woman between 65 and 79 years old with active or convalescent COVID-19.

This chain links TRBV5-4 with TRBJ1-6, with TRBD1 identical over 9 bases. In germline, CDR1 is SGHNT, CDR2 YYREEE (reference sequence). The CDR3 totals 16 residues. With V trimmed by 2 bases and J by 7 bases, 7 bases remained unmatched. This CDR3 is CASSFPPGQGNSPLHF. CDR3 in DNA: TGTGCCAGCAGCTTCCCGCCGGGACAGGGAAATTCACCCCTCCACTTT.

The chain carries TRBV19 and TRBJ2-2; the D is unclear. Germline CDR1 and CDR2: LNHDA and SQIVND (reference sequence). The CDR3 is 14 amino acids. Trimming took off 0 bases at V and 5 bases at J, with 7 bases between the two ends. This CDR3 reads CASSIDFQTGELFF. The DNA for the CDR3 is TGTGCCAGTAGTATAGACTTCCAGACCGGGGAGCTGTTTTTT.

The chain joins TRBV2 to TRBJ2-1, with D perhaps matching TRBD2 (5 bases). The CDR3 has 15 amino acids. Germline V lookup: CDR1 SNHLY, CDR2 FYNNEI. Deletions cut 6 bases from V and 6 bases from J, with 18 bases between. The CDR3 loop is CASSLSWLAGNEQFF. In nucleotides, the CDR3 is TGTGCCAGCAGCCTAAGTTGGCTAGCCGGCAATGAGCAGTTCTTC.